The entry below describes one T cell receptor beta chain. As yet, its antigen is unknown. One end of the junction varies from germline; a read error may be responsible. The data stem from a study of early T cells in non-severe SARS-CoV-2 infection. The wider study: Bulk RNA isolated from unsorted whole blood underwent sequencing; chains were not paired. Study-level points and caveats: Sequences matched to VDJdb favored anti-spike CD8 responses, while private and CD4 specificities were missed.

Researchers tagged individual cDNA molecules with unique molecular identifiers. TCRdb re-derived calls from the 5' RACE reads in MiXCR, one entry per CDR3 protein. Counted here are more than 25,000 distinct CDR3 sequences, 4.6% occurring once; the ten biggest clones make up approximately 5.2%. The CDR3 covers 15 residues. Germline V gene lookup returns CDR1 KGHDR and CDR2 SFDVKD. This sequence was found in an adult who was a healthcare worker with PCR-confirmed SARS-CoV-2 infection or an uninfected control (not recorded which). The chain is built from TRBV24-1 and TRBJ2-1; D gene unclear. Source: whole blood, taken at baseline. The CDR3 loop reads CATRDTTPFQGEQFF. CDR3 nucleotides: TGTGCCACCCGTGACACAACTCCGTTCCAAGGTGAGCAGTTCTTC.